The 6 T cell receptor beta chains below all came from one sample that was sequenced in a study of glioma-infiltrating T cells after dendritic cell vaccination. Indicated time point: after dendritic cell vaccination, including at tumor progression/relapse. TCRdb's table, derived via immunoSEQ multiplex PCR, lists solely in-frame clones and lacks some. The sample records tens of thousands of clones, roughly 91% being singletons. This sample comprised blood, obtained after dendritic cell vaccination. These receptors were collected from a human donor with glioblastoma.

The chain carries TRBV19 and TRBJ2-1, with a tentative D call TRBD1 (5 bases). The ends were cut back, 5 bases at V and 4 bases at J, with 9 bases in the middle. Germline CDR1 is LNHDA and CDR2 is SQIVND (reference sequence). This CDR3 contains 13 residues. Written as DNA, the CDR3 is TGTGCCAGTAGTCCTACAGGATACAATGAGCAGTTCTTC. Translation: CASSPTGYNEQFF.

This clone was observed once. The chain employs TRBV2 and TRBJ2-7, with 7 bases fitting TRBD1. The V segment lost 7 bases and the J segment 3 bases; nucleotides outside the gene matches: 6. Germline CDR1 reads SNHLY; CDR2 reads FYNNEI. This CDR3 has 13 amino acids. The CDR3 loop reads CASTTGLDYEQYF. CDR3 sequence (DNA): TGTGCCAGCACGACAGGGCTTGACTACGAGCAGTACTTC.

The chain carries TRBV5-1 and TRBJ2-6, with D perhaps matching TRBD1 (5 bases). Trimming removed 4 bases at V and 0 bases at J, with 11 bases between. Germline V CDR1 and CDR2: SGHRS, YFSETQ. The CDR3 sequence is 16 residues long. DNA for the CDR3: TGCGCCAGCAGCGCAGGGCCAAGCTCTGGGGCCAACGTCCTGACTTTC. Protein product: CASSAGPSSGANVLTF.

DNA for the CDR3: TGTGCCAGCAGACCACAGGGGGCCCGAAATGAAAAACTGTTTTTT. This gives the protein CASRPQGARNEKLFF. V gene TRBV6-1 combines with J gene TRBJ1-4, with TRBD1 matching over 9 bases. V was pared by 6 bases and J by 5 bases, with 7 bases of the junction left unmatched. The CDR3 runs 15 residues. CDR1 is MNHNS, CDR2 SASEGT, per germline.

The rearrangement links TRBV19 to TRBJ1-3; 7 bases are shared with TRBD1. The germline gives CDR1 LNHDA, CDR2 SQIVND (reference sequence). This CDR3 region has 16 residues. Losses at the gene ends were 5 bases for V and 0 bases for J; bases not matched to a gene: 7. As DNA, the CDR3 is TGTGCCAGTAGTGCCGGACAGGCGTTCTCTGGAAACACCATATATTTT. Its protein is CASSAGQAFSGNTIYF.

The V gene is TRBV7-6, the J gene TRBJ1-1; the match to TRBD1 covers 11 bases. The CDR3 contains 14 residues. V lost 5 bases, J lost 5 bases, and 4 bases stayed unmatched. Germline CDR1 and CDR2: SGHVS and FNYEAQ. CDR3 DNA sequence: TGTGCCAGCAGCCCGCGGGACAGGGGGACTGAAGCTTTCTTT. Translation: CASSPRDRGTEAFF.